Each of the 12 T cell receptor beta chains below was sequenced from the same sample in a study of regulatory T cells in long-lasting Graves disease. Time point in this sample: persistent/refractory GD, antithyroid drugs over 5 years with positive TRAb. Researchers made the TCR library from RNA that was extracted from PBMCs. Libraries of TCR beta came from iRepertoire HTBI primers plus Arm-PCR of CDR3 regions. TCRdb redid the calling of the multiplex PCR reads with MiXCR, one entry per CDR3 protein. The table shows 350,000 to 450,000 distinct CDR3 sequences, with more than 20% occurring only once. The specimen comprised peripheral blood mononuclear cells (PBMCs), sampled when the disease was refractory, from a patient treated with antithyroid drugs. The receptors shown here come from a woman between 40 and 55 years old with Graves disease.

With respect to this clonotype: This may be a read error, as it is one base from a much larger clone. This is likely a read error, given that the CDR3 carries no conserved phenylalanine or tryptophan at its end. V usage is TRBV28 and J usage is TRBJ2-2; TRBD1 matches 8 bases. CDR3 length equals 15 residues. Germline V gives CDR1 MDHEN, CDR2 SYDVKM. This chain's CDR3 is CAASRTGFNTGELFL. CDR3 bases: TGTGCGGCGTCGAGGACAGGGTTTAACACCGGGGAGCTGTTTCTT.

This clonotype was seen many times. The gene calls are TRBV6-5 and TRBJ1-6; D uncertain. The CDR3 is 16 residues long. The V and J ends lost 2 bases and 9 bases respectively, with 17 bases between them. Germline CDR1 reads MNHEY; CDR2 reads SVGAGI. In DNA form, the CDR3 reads TGTGCCAGCAGTTACCTACCGGAGAGGAAAGGTTCACCCCTCCACTTT. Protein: CASSYLPERKGSPLHF.

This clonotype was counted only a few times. The CDR3 spells CASSQGTGQETQYF. The DNA of the CDR3 is TGTGCCAGCTCCCAGGGCACAGGTCAAGAGACCCAGTACTTC. J is TRBJ2-5 and V is TRBV18, with D possibly matching TRBD1 (5 bases). V gave up 6 bases and J gave up 2 bases, with 13 bases separating them. The CDR3 contains 14 residues. The germline CDR1 and CDR2 sequences are KGHSH and LQKENI.

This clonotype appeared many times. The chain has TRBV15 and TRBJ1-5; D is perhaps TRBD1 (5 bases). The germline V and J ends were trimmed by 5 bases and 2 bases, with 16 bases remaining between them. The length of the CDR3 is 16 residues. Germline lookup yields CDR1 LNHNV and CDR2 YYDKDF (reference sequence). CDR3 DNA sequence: TGTGCCACCAGCGGTCGGGGCTCAGAGGGCAATCAGCCCCAGCATTTT. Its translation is CATSGRGSEGNQPQHF.

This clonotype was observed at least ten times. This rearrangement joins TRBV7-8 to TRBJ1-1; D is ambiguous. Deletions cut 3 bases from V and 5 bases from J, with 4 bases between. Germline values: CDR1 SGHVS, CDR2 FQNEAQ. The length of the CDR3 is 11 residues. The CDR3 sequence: CASSFGTEAFF. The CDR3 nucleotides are TGTGCCAGCAGCTTCGGAACTGAAGCTTTCTTT. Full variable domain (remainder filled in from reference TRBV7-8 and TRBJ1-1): GAGVSQSPRYKVAKRGQDVALRCDPISGHVSLFWYQQALGQGPEFLTYFQNEAQLDKSGLPSDRFFAERPEGSVSTLKIQRTQQEDSAVYLCASSFGTEAFFGQGTRLTVV.

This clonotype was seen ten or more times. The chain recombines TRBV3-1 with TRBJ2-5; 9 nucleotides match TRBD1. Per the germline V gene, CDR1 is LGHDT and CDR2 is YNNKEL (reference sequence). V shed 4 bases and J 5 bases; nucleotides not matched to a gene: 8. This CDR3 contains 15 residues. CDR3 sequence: CASSPRDRASETQYF. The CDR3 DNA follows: TGTGCCAGCAGCCCAAGGGACAGGGCGAGCGAGACCCAGTACTTC.

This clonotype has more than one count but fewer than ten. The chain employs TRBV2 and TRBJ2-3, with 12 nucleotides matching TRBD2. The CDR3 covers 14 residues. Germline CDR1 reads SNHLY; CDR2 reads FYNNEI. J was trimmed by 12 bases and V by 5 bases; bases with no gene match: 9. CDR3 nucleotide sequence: TGTGCCAGCAGTAATAGTAGGACTAGCGGGAAACAGTATTTT. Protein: CASSNSRTSGKQYF.

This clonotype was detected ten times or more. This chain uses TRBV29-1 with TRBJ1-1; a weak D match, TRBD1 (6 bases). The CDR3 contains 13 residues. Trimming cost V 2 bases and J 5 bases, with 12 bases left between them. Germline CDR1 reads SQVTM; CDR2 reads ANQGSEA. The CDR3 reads CSVEPTGLTEAFF. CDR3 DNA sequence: TGCAGCGTTGAACCTACAGGGCTGACTGAAGCTTTCTTT.

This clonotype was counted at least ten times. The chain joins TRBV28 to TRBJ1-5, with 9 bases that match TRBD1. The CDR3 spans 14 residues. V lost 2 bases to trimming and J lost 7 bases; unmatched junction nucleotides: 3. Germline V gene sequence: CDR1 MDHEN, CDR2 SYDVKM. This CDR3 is CASSLTGQGQPQHF. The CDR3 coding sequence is TGTGCCAGCAGTTTAACGGGACAGGGCCAGCCCCAGCATTTT.

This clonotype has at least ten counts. For the CDR3, the DNA is TGCAGTGCTGAACTAGAGACCCAGTACTTC. As protein: CSAELETQYF. The V call is TRBV20-1, the J call TRBJ2-5, with D unclear. V lost 5 bases to trimming and J lost 4 bases, with 5 bases between them. The CDR3 is made up of 10 amino acids. Germline CDR1 is DFQATT and CDR2 is SNEGSKA (reference sequence).

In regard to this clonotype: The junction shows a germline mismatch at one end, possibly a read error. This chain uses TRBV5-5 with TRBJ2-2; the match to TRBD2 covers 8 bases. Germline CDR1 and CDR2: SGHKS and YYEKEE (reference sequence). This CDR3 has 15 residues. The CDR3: CASSSAGASTGELFF. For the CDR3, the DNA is TGTGCCAGCAGCTCAGCGGGAGCGAGCACCGGGGAGTTGTTTTTT. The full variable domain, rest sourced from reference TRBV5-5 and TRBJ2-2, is DAGVTQSPTHLIKTRGQQVTLRCSPISGHKSVSWYQQVLGQGPQFIFQYYEKEERGRGNFPDRFSARQFPNYSSELNVNALLLGDSALYLCASSSAGASTGELFFGEGSRLTVL.

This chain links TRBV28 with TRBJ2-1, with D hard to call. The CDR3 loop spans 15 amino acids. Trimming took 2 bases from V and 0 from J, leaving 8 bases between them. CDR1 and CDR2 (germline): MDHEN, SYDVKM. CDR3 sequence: CASSLRPSSYNEQFF. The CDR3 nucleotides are TGTGCCAGCAGTTTACGACCCTCCTCCTACAATGAGCAGTTCTTC.